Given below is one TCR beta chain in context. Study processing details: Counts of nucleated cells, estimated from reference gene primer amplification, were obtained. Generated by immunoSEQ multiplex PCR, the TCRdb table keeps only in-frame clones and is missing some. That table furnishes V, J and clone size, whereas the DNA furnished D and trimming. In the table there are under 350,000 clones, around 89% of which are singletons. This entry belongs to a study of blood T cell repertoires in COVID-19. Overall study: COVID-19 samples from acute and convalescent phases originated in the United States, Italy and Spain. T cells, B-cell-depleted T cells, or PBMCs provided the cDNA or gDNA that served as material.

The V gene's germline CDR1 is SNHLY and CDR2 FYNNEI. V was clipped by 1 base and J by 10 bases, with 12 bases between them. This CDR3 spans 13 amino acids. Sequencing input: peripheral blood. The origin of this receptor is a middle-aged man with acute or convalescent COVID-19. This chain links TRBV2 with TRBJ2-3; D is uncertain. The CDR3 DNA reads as TGTGCCAGCAGTGAAGGTCCCGGTGTTGCGCAGTATTTT. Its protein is CASSEGPGVAQYF.